The 28 T cell receptor beta chains in this list originate from one sample, sequenced in a study of T-cell reconstitution after alpha-beta-depleted transplantation in children. Preparation of the TCRbeta library was carried out with unique molecular identifiers. TCRdb reprocessed the PCR reads with MiXCR, giving one entry per CDR3 protein. The profile covers a few hundred thousand distinct CDR3 sequences, with over 10% appearing a single time and around 2.2% taken by the ten largest. Sequencing was performed on PBMCs, mostly from graft donor cells, taken 360 days after TCRalphabeta/CD19-depleted stem cell transplant. All receptors derive from a male patient younger than 18 who had a stem cell transplant for acute myeloid leukemia, so the T cells may come from the graft donor.

This clonotype was found a few times. The CDR3 bases are TGTGCCAGCAGTTACTCCGCGGGACAGACCTCTGGGGCCAACGTCCTGACTTTC. Amino acids: CASSYSAGQTSGANVLTF. The chain is built from TRBV6-5 and TRBJ2-6; weak D call: TRBD1 (7 bases). Looked up from germline, CDR1 is MNHEY and CDR2 is SVGAGI. The CDR3 runs 18 residues. V dropped 0 bases and J dropped 0 bases, with 12 bases sitting between them.

This clonotype is medium-sized (0.01 to 0.1%) by share. This chain joins TRBV29-1 and TRBJ2-1, with 11 bases aligning to TRBD2. Trimming took 6 bases from V and 8 from J; bases not matched to a gene: 3. The CDR3 has 12 residues. Germline V gene lookup returns CDR1 SQVTM and CDR2 ANQGSEA. The CDR3, as DNA: TGCAGCGTCCGGACTAGCGGGTATGAGCAGTTCTTC. It is translated as CSVRTSGYEQFF.

This clonotype showed up just a few times. The chain combines TRBV28 with TRBJ1-5, with TRBD1 matching 8 bases. This CDR3 has 20 amino acids. Germline lookup yields CDR1 MDHEN and CDR2 SYDVKM. Losses at the gene ends were 7 bases for V and 4 bases for J; bases not matched to a gene: 24. CDR3 DNA sequence: TGTGCCAGCACAAGCGGTGGGCCAGGACAGGGAGTTTGGCCGAATCAGCCCCAGCATTTT. It codes for CASTSGGPGQGVWPNQPQHF.

The chain uses TRBV7-2 and TRBJ2-5; TRBD1 aligns across 7 bases. The V segment lost 5 bases and the J segment 5 bases; nucleotides outside the gene matches: 14. Germline V gene sequence: CDR1 SGHTA, CDR2 FQGNSA. The CDR3 contains 16 residues. The CDR3 protein is CASSTTGVGPRETQYF. The DNA of the CDR3 is TGTGCCAGCAGCACAACAGGGGTCGGGCCTCGGGAGACCCAGTACTTC.

This clonotype was detected ten times or more. The chain joins TRBV10-3 to TRBJ2-7, with 10 bases that match TRBD2. There are 18 residues in the CDR3. V shed 0 bases, J shed 3 bases, and the junction held 11 bases outside the gene matches. The germline V gene encodes CDR1 ENHRY and CDR2 SYGVKD. The CDR3 nucleotides read TGTGCCATCAGTGAGTCGGCTAGCGGGAGAAGAGGTATCTACGAGCAGTACTTC. Translating it yields CAISESASGRRGIYEQYF.

The rearrangement uses TRBV6-5 and TRBJ2-7; the match to TRBD1 covers 9 bases. CDR1 MNHEY and CDR2 SVGAGI come from the germline V gene. J lost 2 bases, V lost 2 bases, and 4 bases had no gene match. The CDR3 contains 15 residues. DNA of the CDR3: TGTGCCAGCAGTTACCTGGGACAGGGAACCTACGAGCAGTACTTC. Translation gives CASSYLGQGTYEQYF.

This clonotype was observed many times. The rearrangement joins TRBV20-1 to TRBJ1-3; D is ambiguous. Germline CDR1 DFQATT, CDR2 SNEGSKA (reference sequence). The CDR3 extends over 13 amino acids. V dropped 6 bases and J dropped 0 bases, with 9 bases sitting between them. DNA for the CDR3: TGCAGTGCCCCCGGAAACTCTGGAAACACCATATATTTT. Amino acids: CSAPGNSGNTIYF.

The rearrangement joins TRBV12-3 or TRBV12-4 to TRBJ2-7; D not certain. The CDR3 has 12 amino acids. The V end was cut by 1 base, the J end by 4 bases, with 5 bases between. The CDR3 loop reads CASSLVVYEQYF. The DNA of the CDR3 is TGTGCCAGCAGTTTAGTCGTATACGAGCAGTACTTC.

This clonotype was recorded at least ten times. J is TRBJ1-5 and V is TRBV12-3 or TRBV12-4; unclear D gene. The CDR3 contains 11 residues. V dropped 3 bases and J dropped 5 bases, with 2 bases sitting between them. CDR3 DNA sequence: TGTGCCAGCAGTTTCGATCAGCCCCAGCATTTT. Its translation is CASSFDQPQHF.

This clonotype was detected a few times. The chain joins TRBV4-2 to TRBJ2-3; D unresolved. V was cut by 0 bases and J by 0 bases, with 7 bases left in between. CDR1 is LGHNA, CDR2 YNFKEQ, per germline. This CDR3 has 15 residues. In DNA form, the CDR3 reads TGTGCCAGCAGCCAAGATACGGGTAGCACAGATACGCAGTATTTT. Translation: CASSQDTGSTDTQYF.

This clonotype has only a few counts. This chain joins TRBV28 and TRBJ1-2; D is ambiguous. Trimming pared 6 bases from V and 4 bases from J, leaving 15 bases between. Germline loops: CDR1 MDHEN, CDR2 SYDVKM. The CDR3 is 14 amino acids. CDR3 nucleotides: TGTGCCAGCAGGCTCTCCGGGAGCGTCTATGGCTACACCTTC. This translates into CASRLSGSVYGYTF.

The J gene is TRBJ1-3, the V gene TRBV19; weak D call: TRBD1 (5 bases). V shed 5 bases and J shed 0 bases, with 20 bases lying between them. Germline CDR1 LNHDA, CDR2 SQIVND (reference sequence). This CDR3 contains 18 residues. The CDR3 nucleotides read TGTGCCAGTAGTCCCCAGGGATATAGTCTCGACTCTGGAAACACCATATATTTT. Translation: CASSPQGYSLDSGNTIYF.

In its sample, this clonotype was seen a few times. The CDR3 DNA sequence: TGCAGTGCTAGAGATAGGGGGGACACCACCTACGAGCAGTACTTC. Translated, it gives CSARDRGDTTYEQYF. V and J are TRBV20-1 and TRBJ2-7; possibly TRBD1 or TRBD2 for D (6 bases each). Per the germline V gene, CDR1 is DFQATT and CDR2 is SNEGSKA (reference sequence). The CDR3 has 15 residues. V gave up 0 bases and J gave up 2 bases, with 14 bases separating them.

This clonotype has a count of ten or more. CDR3 sequence: CASSLLAGVGEQYF. The CDR3 nucleotides are TGTGCCAGCAGTTTATTAGCGGGAGTGGGAGAGCAGTACTTC. The chain has TRBV12-3 or TRBV12-4 and TRBJ2-7; 9 positions match TRBD2. CDR3 length equals 14 residues. The trim removed 2 bases at V and 7 bases at J, leaving 6 bases unmatched.

This clonotype has a handful of counts. The rearrangement joins TRBV5-5 to TRBJ2-5, with unresolved D. Trimming stripped 3 bases from V and 5 bases from J, with 17 bases between. This CDR3 contains 15 residues. In germline, CDR1 is SGHKS, CDR2 YYEKEE (reference sequence). CDR3 in DNA: TGTGCCAGCAGCTCCCCGGGTTCGCTGGGGGAGACCCAGTACTTC. Translation gives CASSSPGSLGETQYF.

This clonotype has a handful of counts. This rearrangement joins TRBV4-2 to TRBJ1-4; no reliable D call. The V gene's germline CDR1 is LGHNA and CDR2 YNFKEQ. V gave up 4 bases and J gave up 1 base, with 16 bases separating them. This CDR3 has 17 residues. Here the CDR3 reads CASSLYQHEGTNEKLFF. Written as DNA, the CDR3 is TGTGCCAGCAGCCTTTATCAACACGAGGGAACTAATGAAAAACTGTTTTTT.

V gene TRBV5-1 combines with J gene TRBJ2-7, with 13 bases lining up with TRBD2. The V gene end was trimmed by 7 bases and the J gene end by 7 bases; junction bases not matched to a gene: 5. Germline V lookup: CDR1 SGHRS, CDR2 YFSETQ. This CDR3 has 13 residues. This CDR3 reads CASGETSGGEQYF. The CDR3 DNA reads as TGCGCCAGCGGTGAGACTAGCGGGGGGGAGCAGTACTTC.

The chain combines TRBV29-1 with TRBJ1-4, with D unresolved. The CDR3 extends over 12 amino acids. V lost 6 bases and J lost 6, with 11 bases in between. CDR1 is SQVTM and CDR2 is ANQGSEA in the germline V gene. The CDR3 DNA is TGCAGCGTCCTTCATGGGGATGAAAAACTGTTTTTT. Translated, it gives CSVLHGDEKLFF.

This clonotype was detected ten times or more. The V and J genes are TRBV4-3 and TRBJ2-4; D is unclear. CDR3 length: 16 amino acids. The V gene's germline CDR1 is LGHNA and CDR2 YSLEER. V shed 0 bases and J shed 7 bases, with 16 bases lying between them. The DNA for the CDR3 is TGCGCCAGCAGCCAAGATGGTGTGCATCAGAGCAACATTCAGTACTTC. Translating it yields CASSQDGVHQSNIQYF.

The table lists this clonotype with a few counts. The chain couples TRBV10-3 to TRBJ2-2; 7 bases are shared with TRBD1. The CDR3 extends over 17 amino acids. Germline loops: CDR1 ENHRY, CDR2 SYGVKD. Trimming cost V 10 bases and J 5 bases; bases outside gene matches: 19. CDR3 DNA: TGTGCCACCAGGGGGAGCACTCAGGCTCGGGTAACCGGGGAGCTGTTTTTT. Its protein is CATRGSTQARVTGELFF.

J is TRBJ2-5 and V is TRBV7-8, with D tentatively TRBD1 (6 bases). The V and J ends lost 2 bases and 1 base respectively, with 17 bases between them. Looked up from germline, CDR1 is SGHVS and CDR2 is FQNEAQ. The CDR3 length is 17 residues. The CDR3 sequence is CASSLRTWDISQETQYF. Written as DNA, the CDR3 is TGTGCCAGCAGCTTACGGACATGGGACATCTCCCAAGAGACCCAGTACTTC. Supplemented by reference TRBV7-8 and TRBJ2-5, the full variable domain reads GAGVSQSPRYKVAKRGQDVALRCDPISGHVSLFWYQQALGQGPEFLTYFQNEAQLDKSGLPSDRFFAERPEGSVSTLKIQRTQQEDSAVYLCASSLRTWDISQETQYFGPGTRLLVL.

In this sample, this clonotype turned up once. A much larger clone is a single base away; this may be a read error. The chain links TRBV12-3 or TRBV12-4 to TRBJ2-5; D gene ambiguous. This CDR3 has 11 residues. Trimming removed 5 bases from V and 4 bases from J, with 5 bases in between. The CDR3 DNA reads TGTGCCAGCAGTCACCCAGAGACCCAGTACTTC. Protein sequence: CASSHPETQYF.

To note about this clonotype: Without the conserved terminal phenylalanine or tryptophan, this CDR3 likely stems from a read error. Because the CDR3's place on the DNA is in doubt, the DNA is left out and the CDR3 is given as listed by TCRdb. This sequence joins TRBV6-5 and TRBJ2-1; the table gives TRBD2 as D, unverified against the DNA. The CDR3 sequence runs 16 residues, both termini included. Germline V gives CDR1 MNHEY, CDR2 SVGAGI. The CDR3: CASSYSRSSGMGWSAI.

This clonotype has more than one count but fewer than ten. CDR3 nucleotide sequence: TGTGCCAGCAGTTACTTCCCAGAGACGAATGAGCAGTTCTTC. Translated: CASSYFPETNEQFF. The chain joins TRBV6-5 to TRBJ2-1; D is unclear. The germline CDR1 and CDR2 sequences are MNHEY and SVGAGI. There are 14 residues in the CDR3. V lost 1 base to trimming and J lost 7 bases, with 11 bases between them.

This chain uses TRBV12-3 or TRBV12-4 with TRBJ2-3; possible D gene TRBD2, 6 bases. This CDR3 is built from 16 residues. Between the trimmed V and J ends, which lost 6 bases and 2 bases, there was a span of 18 bases. In nucleotides, the CDR3 is TGTGCCAGCAGGGGGGGTACGGAGGGGTACACAGATACGCAGTATTTT. This sequence encodes CASRGGTEGYTDTQYF.

V gene TRBV5-6 combines with J gene TRBJ2-3, with D perhaps assigned TRBD1 or TRBD2 (5 bases each). Germline values: CDR1 SGHDT, CDR2 YYEEEE. V lost 3 bases, J lost 0 bases, and 14 bases lay in between. This CDR3 spans 16 amino acids. CDR3 region: CASSWLPGPSTDTQYF. The CDR3 DNA follows: TGTGCCAGCAGCTGGCTGCCGGGACCGAGCACAGATACGCAGTATTTT.

This clonotype has ten or more counts. This chain links TRBV12-3 or TRBV12-4 with TRBJ2-5, with TRBD2 matching 8 bases. The CDR3 is 13 amino acids. The V segment lost 6 bases and the J segment 5 bases; nucleotides outside the gene matches: 5. The CDR3 here is CASSPIAGETQYF. The CDR3 nucleotides read TGTGCCAGCAGCCCTATAGCGGGGGAGACCCAGTACTTC.

The chain links TRBV20-1 to TRBJ2-1; 8 positions agree with TRBD2. CDR1 and CDR2 (germline): DFQATT, SNEGSKA (reference sequence). Trimming removed 3 bases from V and 4 bases from J; junction bases left unmatched: 11. This CDR3 region has 16 residues. CDR3: CSASESGTRRYNEQFF. The CDR3, as DNA: TGCAGTGCTAGCGAGTCCGGGACTAGGAGATACAATGAGCAGTTCTTC.